This T cell receptor beta chain was sequenced for a study of blood T cells in healthy people across ages. With a J-beta primer mix and a sample-barcoded 5' primer, a second PCR ran about 7 to 11 cycles. Every cDNA molecule carried a tag from a template-switch adaptor bearing 12 random nucleotides. TCRdb re-derived calls from the 5' RACE reads in MiXCR, one entry per CDR3 protein. The data show about 1,400,000 distinct CDR3 sequences, with 45% to 70% seen just once and 5.5% to 8% held by the top ten. The CDR3 consists of 12 residues. V lost 7 bases to trimming and J lost 7 bases, with 12 bases between them.

The receptor comes from a man aged 18 to 29 in good health. The rearrangement uses TRBV12-3 or TRBV12-4 and TRBJ2-3; D might be TRBD1 or TRBD2, each matching 5 bases. The sample was blood. CDR3 coding DNA: TGTGCCAGCAACCGGGGCAGTTATACGCAGTATTTT. The encoded protein is CASNRGSYTQYF.